The sequence of this TCR beta chain was determined in a study of T cells after yellow fever vaccination. Turning to the study itself: When fractions had low cell numbers, they were prepared with SMART-Seq v4 Ultra Low Input. Study-level findings and limits: Peaking faster, on day 5 versus 15, the secondary response was nonetheless weaker. Some clonotypes were seen in both the CD4 and the CD8 compartments. These made up a small share and likely arose from convergent recombination.

In the case of this clonotype: Antigen specificity is unknown.

Template switching with 5'RACE generated the TCR cDNA and added a universal primer site and UMIs. TCRdb reprocessed the 5' RACE reads with MiXCR, giving one entry per CDR3 protein. Here the sample spans about 170,000 distinct CDR3 sequences, approximately 9.9% being singletons. Trimming took off 2 bases at V and 2 bases at J, with 13 bases between the two ends. CDR3 length: 16 residues. Germline values: CDR1 SEHNR, CDR2 FQNEAQ (reference sequence). This specimen was CD8+ T cells sorted from PBMCs, taken 15 days after the yellow fever booster vaccination. This clonotype was obtained from a man aged 18-30 years who received the YFV17D yellow fever vaccine. The V gene is TRBV7-9, the J gene TRBJ2-4, with D perhaps matching TRBD1 (5 bases). The CDR3 region is CASSLQGMETKNIQYF. CDR3 DNA: TGTGCCAGCAGCTTACAGGGTATGGAAACCAAAAACATTCAGTACTTC.